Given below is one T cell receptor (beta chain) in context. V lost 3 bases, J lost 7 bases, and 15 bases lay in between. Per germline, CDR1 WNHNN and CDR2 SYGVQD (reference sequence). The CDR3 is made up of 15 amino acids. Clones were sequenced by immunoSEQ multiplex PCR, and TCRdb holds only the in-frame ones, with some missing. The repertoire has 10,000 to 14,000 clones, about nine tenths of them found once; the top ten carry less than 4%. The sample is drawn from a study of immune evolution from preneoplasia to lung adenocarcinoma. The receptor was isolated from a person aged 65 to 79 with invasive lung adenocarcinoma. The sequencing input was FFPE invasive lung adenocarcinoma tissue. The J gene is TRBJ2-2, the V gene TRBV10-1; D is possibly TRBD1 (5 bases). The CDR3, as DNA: TGCGCCAGCAGTGACAGGGTCGGTTTCGGCGGGGAGCTGTTTTTT. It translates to CASSDRVGFGGELFF.